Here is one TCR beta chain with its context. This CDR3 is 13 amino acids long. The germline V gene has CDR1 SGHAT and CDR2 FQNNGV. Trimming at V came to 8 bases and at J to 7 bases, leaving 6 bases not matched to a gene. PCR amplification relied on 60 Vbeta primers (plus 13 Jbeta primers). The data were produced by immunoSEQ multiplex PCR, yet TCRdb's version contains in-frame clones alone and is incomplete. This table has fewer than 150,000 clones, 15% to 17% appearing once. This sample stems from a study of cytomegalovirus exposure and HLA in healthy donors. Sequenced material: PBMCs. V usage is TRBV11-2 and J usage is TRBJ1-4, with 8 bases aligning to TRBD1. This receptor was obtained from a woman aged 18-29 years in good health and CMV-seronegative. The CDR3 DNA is TGTGCCAGCCAACCGGGACAGGTTGAAAAACTGTTTTTT. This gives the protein CASQPGQVEKLFF.